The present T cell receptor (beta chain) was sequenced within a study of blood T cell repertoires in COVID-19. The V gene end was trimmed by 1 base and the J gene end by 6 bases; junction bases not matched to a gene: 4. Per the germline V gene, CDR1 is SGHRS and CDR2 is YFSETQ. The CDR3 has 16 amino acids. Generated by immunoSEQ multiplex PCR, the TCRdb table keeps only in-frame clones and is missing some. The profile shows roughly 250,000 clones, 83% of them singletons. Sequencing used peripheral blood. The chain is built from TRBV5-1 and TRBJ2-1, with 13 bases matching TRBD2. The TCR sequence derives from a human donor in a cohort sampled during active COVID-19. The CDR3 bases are TGCGCCAGCAGCTTGTCAGGGACTAGCGGGATCAATGAGCAGTTCTTC. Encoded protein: CASSLSGTSGINEQFF.